Shown below are 9 T cell receptor beta chains from a single sample sequenced in a study of fetal regulatory T cell absence and autoimmunity. TCRdb keeps only in-frame clones here, not all; method: immunoSEQ multiplex PCR. Here the sample spans about 50,000 clones, about 80% being singletons. What was sequenced was cord blood. These TCRs come from a newborn boy with IPEX syndrome.

The V call is TRBV11-2, the J call TRBJ2-6, with D perhaps matching TRBD1 or TRBD2 (5 bases each). Trimming cost V 5 bases and J 0 bases, with 17 bases left between them. Germline values: CDR1 SGHAT, CDR2 FQNNGV. The CDR3 runs to 18 residues. The CDR3 spells CASSPVGGRPSGANVLTF. In DNA form, the CDR3 reads TGTGCCAGCAGCCCCGTTGGGGGACGCCCCTCTGGGGCCAACGTCCTGACTTTC. Full variable domain (outside the CDR3, taken from reference TRBV11-2 and TRBJ2-6): EAGVAQSPRYKIIEKRQSVAFWCNPISGHATLYWYQQILGQGPKLLIQFQNNGVVDDSQLPKDRFSAERLKGVDSTLKIQPAKLEDSAVYLCASSPVGGRPSGANVLTFGAGSRLTVL.

V gene TRBV5-4 combines with J gene TRBJ2-1; no reliable D call. Germline V lookup: CDR1 SGHNT, CDR2 YYREEE (reference sequence). This CDR3 has 14 residues. V shed 0 bases and J shed 3 bases, with 7 bases lying between them. CDR3 in amino acids: CASSLGVLYNEQFF. CDR3 nucleotide sequence: TGTGCCAGCAGCTTGGGGGTCCTCTACAATGAGCAGTTCTTC.

This clone was seen a few times. The rearrangement uses TRBV19 and TRBJ2-7; 8 bases are a match to TRBD1. V was clipped by 5 bases and J by 2 bases; unmatched bases: 5. Germline CDR1 LNHDA, CDR2 SQIVND (reference sequence). This CDR3 is 14 amino acids long. The CDR3 sequence: CASSPGTGTYEQYF. The CDR3 nucleotides read TGTGCCAGTAGTCCCGGGACAGGAACCTACGAGCAGTACTTC.

The chain recombines TRBV10-3 with TRBJ2-1, with 8 bases aligning to TRBD2. Looked up from germline, CDR1 is ENHRY and CDR2 is SYGVKD. J was trimmed by 3 bases and V by 2 bases; bases with no gene match: 0. The CDR3 is made up of 14 amino acids. Written as DNA, the CDR3 is TGTGCCATCAGTGAGCGGGGGGGCTACAATGAGCAGTTCTTC. Translation: CAISERGGYNEQFF.

V usage is TRBV15 and J usage is TRBJ2-1; 10 nucleotides match TRBD2. V was pared by 1 base and J by 0 bases, with 3 bases of the junction left unmatched. Germline CDR1 is LNHNV and CDR2 is YYDKDF (reference sequence). The CDR3 has 17 residues. CDR3 in DNA: TGTGCCACCAGCAGAGGCTCTAGCGGGAGCTCCTACAATGAGCAGTTCTTC. It codes for CATSRGSSGSSYNEQFF.

V and J are TRBV5-8 and TRBJ1-5, with D possibly being TRBD1 (6 bases). CDR3 size: 14 residues. CDR1 SGHTS and CDR2 YDEGEE come from the germline V gene. V lost 3 bases and J 4 bases, leaving 11 bases between the germline ends. CDR3 amino acids: CASSSRGVNQPQHF. CDR3 DNA: TGTGCCAGCAGCTCCAGGGGAGTGAATCAGCCCCAGCATTTT.

The gene calls are TRBV2 and TRBJ2-2; no firm D call. In germline, CDR1 is SNHLY, CDR2 FYNNEI. There are 13 residues in the CDR3. The germline V and J ends were trimmed by 8 bases and 7 bases, with 14 bases remaining between them. The CDR3 sequence: CASGTRSDGELFF. The DNA for the CDR3 is TGTGCCAGCGGTACCAGGTCTGACGGGGAGCTGTTTTTT.

CDR3 DNA: TGTGCCAGCAGCTTTGACCTGAGCTCCTACAATGAGCAGTTCTTC. This gives the protein CASSFDLSSYNEQFF. This chain joins TRBV7-2 and TRBJ2-1, with no clear D. This CDR3 is built from 15 residues. Germline-derived CDR1 and CDR2 are SGHTA and FQGNSA. Trimming removed 3 bases from V and 0 bases from J, with 9 bases in between.

The V call is TRBV4-1, the J call TRBJ2-1; D call uncertain. The CDR3 length is 13 residues. Germline-derived CDR1 and CDR2 are MGHRA and YSYEKL. V was pared by 0 bases and J by 7 bases, with 7 bases between. The CDR3 DNA follows: TGCGCCAGCAGCCAAGATAGGTGGAATGAGCAGTTCTTC. Its translation: CASSQDRWNEQFF.